The 18 T cell receptor beta chains listed next were all sequenced from one sample in a study of T cell responses to AZD1222 COVID-19 vaccine (dated by TCRdb to about 2021). The sample's time point label is to be understood as: baseline before first vaccination. To prepare the library, the immunoSEQ multiplex PCR assay was applied. TCRdb stores this immuneACCESS table with in-frame sequences only. Part of the clones is absent; in the studies checked, under half of the shortfall reflects unresolved V genes, and no reason is known for the rest. This sample comprises some 95,000 clones, just over 85% of them detected only once. Of the sample, roughly 6% falls within the top ten clones. Sequenced here: peripheral blood, sampled on day 0 of AZD1222 vaccination. Receptor source: an adult in good health.

The V call is TRBV19, the J call TRBJ2-1, with 10 bases matching TRBD2. Germline CDR1 is LNHDA and CDR2 is SQIVND (reference sequence). The CDR3 sequence is 14 residues long. V lost 7 bases to trimming and J lost 4 bases; unmatched junction nucleotides: 4. The CDR3 nucleotides read TGTGCCAGTACCAGTAGCGGGAGGTACAATGAGCAGTTCTTC. It is translated as CASTSSGRYNEQFF.

The rearrangement joins TRBV19 to TRBJ1-6; TRBD1 might be the D (6 bases). The CDR3 loop spans 13 amino acids. V dropped 4 bases and J dropped 14 bases, with 15 bases sitting between them. From germline, CDR1 is LNHDA and CDR2 SQIVND (reference sequence). The CDR3 loop reads CASSSRQETALHF. The CDR3 DNA follows: TGTGCCAGTAGTAGCAGACAGGAGACAGCCCTCCACTTT.

The rearrangement links TRBV6-1 to TRBJ1-6; no clear D gene. Germline V gene data show CDR1 as MNHNS and CDR2 as SASEGT. Between the trimmed V and J ends, which lost 2 bases and 8 bases, there was a span of 7 bases. The CDR3 covers 13 residues. CDR3 loop: CASSESLDSPLHF. CDR3 sequence (DNA): TGTGCCAGCAGTGAAAGTCTGGATTCACCCCTCCACTTT.

This rearrangement joins TRBV11-2 to TRBJ1-2, with D unclear. The CDR3 runs to 11 residues. In germline, CDR1 is SGHAT, CDR2 FQNNGV. V was trimmed by 5 bases and J by 8 bases, leaving 9 bases between them. The CDR3 protein is CASSPVTGYTF. The CDR3 nucleotides read TGTGCCAGCAGCCCAGTGACGGGCTACACCTTC.

This sequence joins TRBV2 and TRBJ1-6, with D uncertain. Germline V gene sequence: CDR1 SNHLY, CDR2 FYNNEI. CDR3 size: 16 residues. V was shortened by 5 bases and J by 1 base, with 12 bases between the two germline ends. The CDR3 is CASSITRGSYNSPLHF. The CDR3 nucleotides read TGTGCCAGCAGTATCACTAGAGGATCCTATAATTCACCCCTCCACTTT.

This clone was observed once. The J gene is TRBJ1-1, the V gene TRBV5-1, with D possibly TRBD1 on 6 matching bases. This CDR3 contains 15 residues. Germline-derived CDR1 and CDR2 are SGHRS and YFSETQ. With 0 bases removed from V and 6 bases from J, the gap between germline ends came to 15 bases. CDR3 protein: CASSLVPGDVAEAFF. The CDR3 bases are TGCGCCAGCAGCTTGGTGCCAGGGGACGTGGCTGAAGCTTTCTTT.

The genes are TRBV4-2 and TRBJ2-1, with D perhaps given as TRBD1 or TRBD2 (5 bases each). The length of the CDR3 is 17 residues. The ends were cut back, 0 bases at V and 0 bases at J, with 12 bases in the middle. In germline, CDR1 is LGHNA, CDR2 YNFKEQ. The CDR3, as DNA: TGTGCCAGCAGCCAAGAAGGTTCAGGGAGCTCCTACAATGAGCAGTTCTTC. Its protein is CASSQEGSGSSYNEQFF.

A few counts support this clone. This sequence joins TRBV7-2 and TRBJ2-1; unclear D gene. Germline loops: CDR1 SGHTA, CDR2 FQGNSA. Trimming removed 7 bases from V and 8 bases from J, with 18 bases in between. The CDR3 consists of 14 residues. The DNA for the CDR3 is TGTGCCAGCACCCACCAGACGGGTTGGTATGAGCAGTTCTTC. Its protein product is CASTHQTGWYEQFF.

The CDR3 loop is CASSLGVVRGRTDTQYF. The CDR3 DNA is TGTGCCAGCAGCTTAGGAGTAGTGCGGGGGCGCACAGATACGCAGTATTTT. The chain has TRBV7-3 and TRBJ2-3, with D possibly being TRBD2 (7 bases). CDR3 length equals 17 residues. The V and J ends lost 2 bases and 1 base respectively, with 16 bases between them. Looked up from germline, CDR1 is SGHTA and CDR2 is FQGTGA.

The table lists this clone with a count of one. The chain uses TRBV9 and TRBJ2-3; the D gene could be TRBD1 or TRBD2 (5 bases each). Germline CDR1 is SGDLS and CDR2 is YYNGEE. This CDR3 contains 15 residues. V lost 4 bases and J 4 bases, leaving 16 bases between the germline ends. The CDR3 DNA sequence: TGTGCCAGCAGCCCAGGGCAGGGACGGGCAGATACGCAGTATTTT. It codes for CASSPGQGRADTQYF.

This chain joins TRBV2 and TRBJ2-5; D is possibly TRBD1 (6 bases). In germline, CDR1 is SNHLY, CDR2 FYNNEI. This CDR3 region has 14 residues. Trimming left V 2 bases short and J 2 bases short, with 9 bases between. CDR3 nucleotide sequence: TGTGCCAGCAGTGAAAGGACAGCTCAAGAGACCCAGTACTTC. It translates to CASSERTAQETQYF. The full variable domain, its missing parts supplied by reference TRBV2 and TRBJ2-5, is EPEVTQTPSHQVTQMGQEVILRCVPISNHLYFYWYRQILGQKVEFLVSFYNNEISEKSEIFDDQFSVERPDGSNFTLKIRSTKLEDSAMYFCASSERTAQETQYFGPGTRLLVL.

The chain links TRBV5-5 to TRBJ2-7; D possibly matches TRBD1 or TRBD2 (5 bases each). The CDR3 consists of 15 residues. The ends were cut back, 4 bases at V and 0 bases at J, with 14 bases in the middle. Germline loops: CDR1 SGHKS, CDR2 YYEKEE (reference sequence). CDR3 nucleotide sequence: TGTGCCAGCAGCCCGGGACCCGGAGGCTCCTACGAGCAGTACTTC. Amino acids: CASSPGPGGSYEQYF.

The genes are TRBV19 and TRBJ1-6; D possibly corresponds to TRBD1 (6 bases). CDR1 and CDR2 (germline): LNHDA, SQIVND (reference sequence). V dropped 6 bases and J dropped 16 bases, with 19 bases sitting between them. The CDR3 runs to 13 residues. The CDR3 loop reads CASRFLGGSELHF. The CDR3 DNA reads TGTGCCAGTAGGTTTTTAGGGGGGTCCGAACTCCACTTT.

The chain recombines TRBV5-1 with TRBJ2-7; D not certain. With 0 bases removed from V and 0 bases from J, the gap between germline ends came to 10 bases. The CDR3 runs to 15 residues. Per the germline V gene, CDR1 is SGHRS and CDR2 is YFSETQ. The CDR3: CASSLVPKSSYEQYF. The CDR3 DNA sequence: TGCGCCAGCAGCTTGGTTCCGAAGAGCTCCTACGAGCAGTACTTC.

V is TRBV19 and J is TRBJ1-5; 10 bases are a match to TRBD1. Trimming removed 0 bases from V and 6 bases from J; junction bases left unmatched: 8. CDR3 size: 17 residues. In germline, CDR1 is LNHDA, CDR2 SQIVND (reference sequence). CDR3: CASSIDFRTGGGQPQHF. In DNA form, the CDR3 reads TGTGCCAGTAGTATAGATTTTCGGACAGGGGGAGGTCAGCCCCAGCATTTT. Supplemented by reference TRBV19 and TRBJ1-5, the full variable domain reads DGGITQSPKYLFRKEGQNVTLSCEQNLNHDAMYWYRQDPGQGLRLIYYSQIVNDFQKGDIAEGYSVSREKKESFPLTVTSAQKNPTAFYLCASSIDFRTGGGQPQHFGDGTRLSIL.

The CDR3 loop reads CASSLTGNTIYF. CDR3 in DNA: TGTGCCAGCAGTTTAACTGGAAACACCATATATTTT. The chain joins TRBV12-3 or TRBV12-4 to TRBJ1-3; D not certain. The germline V and J ends were trimmed by 2 bases and 2 bases, with 1 base remaining between them. The CDR3 consists of 12 residues.

The V call is TRBV14, the J call TRBJ1-1; D possibly corresponds to TRBD1 (5 bases). The CDR3 runs to 13 residues. Germline V gene lookup returns CDR1 SGHDN and CDR2 FVKESK. V was shortened by 6 bases and J by 1 base, with 9 bases between the two germline ends. CDR3 protein: CASRGTGNTEAFF. The CDR3 bases are TGTGCCAGCAGGGGTACAGGGAACACTGAAGCTTTCTTT.

This chain connects TRBV7-3 to TRBJ2-1; possible D gene TRBD2, 6 bases. V was trimmed by 1 base and J by 6 bases, leaving 10 bases between them. The V gene's germline CDR1 is SGHTA and CDR2 FQGTGA. This CDR3 has 14 residues. The CDR3 sequence: CASSLNGGFNEQFF. DNA for the CDR3: TGTGCCAGCAGCTTAAATGGAGGGTTCAATGAGCAGTTCTTC.